This TCR beta chain was identified during a study of response to subunit inactivated influenza vaccine. Via MiXCR, TCRdb re-called the RT-PCR reads, giving one row per CDR3 protein. The sample holds 530,000 or so distinct CDR3 sequences; around 15% are singletons and the top ten take 11%. The receptor was derived from a man aged 50 to 60 who received an inactivated influenza vaccine. This sample comprised PBMCs from blood, obtained 12 days after vaccination.

CDR3 loop: CSARGQGDDYGYTF. CDR3 DNA sequence: TGCAGTGCTAGGGGACAGGGGGATGACTATGGCTACACCTTC. The chain carries TRBV20-1 and TRBJ1-2; 11 bases map to TRBD1. The CDR3 runs to 14 residues. V was clipped by 3 bases and J by 3 bases; unmatched bases: 3. Germline loops: CDR1 DFQATT, CDR2 SNEGSKA (reference sequence).